Listed here are 15 T cell receptor beta chains from one sample, sequenced in a study of long-term antiretroviral therapy in people with HIV. Investigators performed immunoSEQ version v3.0 at survey level. Profiled with immunoSEQ multiplex PCR; TCRdb holds only in-frame clones, not every one. The sample has under 30,000 clones, about 86% seen once. The input for sequencing was unsorted PBMCs, taken 1.9 years after starting antiretroviral therapy. These receptors all come from a woman aged 25 to 39 with HIV.

The chain employs TRBV25-1 and TRBJ1-5; TRBD1 might be the D (6 bases). Trimming shortened V by 1 base and J by 5 bases, and 9 bases separated the two germline ends. Germline-derived CDR1 and CDR2 are MGHDK and SYGVNS. This CDR3 has 14 amino acids. CDR3 coding DNA: TGTGCCAGCAGTGAATCAGGGGCGTATCAGCCCCAGCATTTT. Translated: CASSESGAYQPQHF.

The rearrangement links TRBV10-3 to TRBJ2-2; D could derive from TRBD1 or TRBD2 (5 bases each). Trimming left V 3 bases short and J 4 bases short, with 15 bases between. The CDR3 extends over 16 amino acids. The V gene's germline CDR1 is ENHRY and CDR2 SYGVKD. The CDR3 bases are TGTGCCATCAGTGAAATACCGGGACCGACCACCGGGGAGCTGTTTTTT. Its translation: CAISEIPGPTTGELFF.

The rearrangement joins TRBV19 to TRBJ1-6, with D unresolved. The CDR3 consists of 14 residues. V was cut by 6 bases and J by 7 bases, with 13 bases left in between. CDR1 is LNHDA, CDR2 SQIVND, per germline (reference sequence). The CDR3 DNA follows: TGTGCCAGTAGCATTGACGCGGGGAATTCACCCCTCCACTTT. This codes for CASSIDAGNSPLHF.

This chain joins TRBV6-6 and TRBJ1-4, with D possibly TRBD1 on 6 matching bases. Trimming stripped 5 bases from V and 5 bases from J, with 12 bases between. This CDR3 has 14 amino acids. Germline V CDR1 and CDR2: MNHNY, SVGAGI (reference sequence). The CDR3 sequence: CASSLQGANEKLFF. The CDR3 DNA sequence: TGTGCCAGCAGTCTACAGGGAGCAAATGAAAAACTGTTTTTT.

The V gene is TRBV11-1, the J gene TRBJ2-7, with unresolved D. The germline V and J ends were trimmed by 1 base and 5 bases, with 12 bases remaining between them. CDR1 and CDR2 from the germline V gene are SGHAT and FQDESV (reference sequence). The CDR3 is 14 amino acids. Here the CDR3 reads CASSLVGSSHEQYF. The CDR3 DNA reads as TGTGCCAGCAGCTTAGTCGGTAGCAGCCACGAGCAGTACTTC. Using reference TRBV11-1 and TRBJ2-7 for the parts outside the CDR3, the full variable domain is EAEVAQSPRYKITEKSQAVAFWCDPISGHATLYWYRQILGQGPELLVQFQDESVVDDSQLPKDRFSAERLKGVDSTLKIQPAELGDSAMYLCASSLVGSSHEQYFGPGTRLTVT.

The rearrangement uses TRBV30 and TRBJ1-1; D is perhaps TRBD1 (5 bases). The germline V gene has CDR1 GTSNPN and CDR2 SVGIG (reference sequence). Trimming removed 5 bases at V and 4 bases at J, with 14 bases between. The CDR3 totals 13 residues. The CDR3 here is CAWGGMGLTEAFF. CDR3 DNA sequence: TGTGCCTGGGGGGGAATGGGGCTCACTGAAGCTTTCTTT.

J is TRBJ1-2 and V is TRBV10-2; D is unresolved. This CDR3 region has 15 residues. V was clipped by 3 bases and J by 0 bases, with 11 bases between them. Per germline, CDR1 WSHSY and CDR2 SAAADI. CDR3 region: CASSETPMANYGYTF. The CDR3 coding sequence is TGCGCCAGCAGTGAAACTCCCATGGCTAACTATGGCTACACCTTC.

The chain links TRBV7-9 to TRBJ2-7, with no clear D. V lost 5 bases to trimming and J lost 0 bases, with 8 bases between them. Germline values: CDR1 SEHNR, CDR2 FQNEAQ (reference sequence). The CDR3 loop spans 13 amino acids. For the CDR3, the DNA is TGTGCCAGCAGCCCAAGTCACTCCTACGAGCAGTACGTC. This translates into CASSPSHSYEQYV.

This sequence joins TRBV10-3 and TRBJ1-1; maybe TRBD1 (5 bases). The germline V gene encodes CDR1 ENHRY and CDR2 SYGVKD. CDR3 length: 14 residues. With 0 bases removed from V and 3 bases from J, the gap between germline ends came to 8 bases. The CDR3 sequence: CAISESTAYTEAFF. CDR3 coding DNA: TGTGCCATCAGTGAGTCGACAGCATACACTGAAGCTTTCTTT.

As DNA, the CDR3 is TGTGCCAGCAGTTTGGCCGGCAGCTATCCCTACGAGCAGTACTTC. This encodes CASSLAGSYPYEQYF. The rearrangement joins TRBV28 to TRBJ2-7; D remains unclear. CDR1 and CDR2 from the germline V gene are MDHEN and SYDVKM. The V end was cut by 3 bases, the J end by 2 bases, with 14 bases between. The CDR3 is made up of 15 amino acids.

The chain combines TRBV27 with TRBJ1-2, with TRBD1 identical over 10 bases. V lost 5 bases to trimming and J lost 3 bases; unmatched junction nucleotides: 9. The CDR3 consists of 16 residues. CDR1 and CDR2 from the germline V gene are MNHEY and SMNVEV (reference sequence). CDR3 nucleotide sequence: TGTGCCAGCAGTCCCGGGGGACAGGGGCCGTACTATGGCTACACCTTC. Its protein is CASSPGGQGPYYGYTF.

The chain has TRBV14 and TRBJ1-2; TRBD1 might be the D (6 bases). Germline assignment: CDR1 SGHDN and CDR2 FVKESK. This CDR3 has 14 residues. V lost 0 bases to trimming and J lost 7 bases, with 12 bases between them. The chain's CDR3 is CASSQDRTGSGYTF. The CDR3 DNA reads TGTGCCAGCAGCCAAGATCGTACAGGGAGTGGCTACACCTTC. Complete variable domain (other parts from reference TRBV14 and TRBJ1-2): EAGVTQFPSHSVIEKGQTVTLRCDPISGHDNLYWYRRVMGKEIKFLLHFVKESKQDESGMPNNRFLAERTGGTYSTLKVQPAELEDSGVYFCASSQDRTGSGYTFGSGTRLTVV.

The rearrangement links TRBV19 to TRBJ1-5; D not certain. The germline CDR1 and CDR2 sequences are LNHDA and SQIVND (reference sequence). The CDR3 is 15 amino acids. V lost 3 bases, J lost 0 bases, and 9 bases lay in between. This CDR3 reads CASSMESYSNQPQHF. The DNA for the CDR3 is TGTGCCAGTAGTATGGAAAGCTATAGCAATCAGCCCCAGCATTTT. Full variable domain (outside the CDR3, taken from reference TRBV19 and TRBJ1-5): DGGITQSPKYLFRKEGQNVTLSCEQNLNHDAMYWYRQDPGQGLRLIYYSQIVNDFQKGDIAEGYSVSREKKESFPLTVTSAQKNPTAFYLCASSMESYSNQPQHFGDGTRLSIL.

This clone was seen a handful of times. The genes are TRBV6-5 and TRBJ1-6; the D gene is possibly TRBD1 (5 bases). The CDR3 has 15 residues. The germline CDR1 and CDR2 sequences are MNHEY and SVGAGI. The V end was cut by 6 bases, the J end by 10 bases, with 19 bases between. The chain's CDR3 is CASRTRGGRRSPLHF. The CDR3 region has the DNA TGTGCCAGCAGAACTAGGGGAGGGAGGAGGTCACCCCTCCACTTT.

This chain connects TRBV7-8 to TRBJ1-4; TRBD1 aligns across 7 bases. V gave up 1 base and J gave up 7 bases; unmatched junction bases: 6. The germline CDR1 and CDR2 sequences are SGHVS and FQNEAQ. The CDR3 consists of 15 residues. The CDR3 is CASSLGEGATEKLFF. In DNA form, the CDR3 reads TGTGCCAGCAGCTTAGGAGAGGGGGCGACTGAAAAACTGTTTTTT.